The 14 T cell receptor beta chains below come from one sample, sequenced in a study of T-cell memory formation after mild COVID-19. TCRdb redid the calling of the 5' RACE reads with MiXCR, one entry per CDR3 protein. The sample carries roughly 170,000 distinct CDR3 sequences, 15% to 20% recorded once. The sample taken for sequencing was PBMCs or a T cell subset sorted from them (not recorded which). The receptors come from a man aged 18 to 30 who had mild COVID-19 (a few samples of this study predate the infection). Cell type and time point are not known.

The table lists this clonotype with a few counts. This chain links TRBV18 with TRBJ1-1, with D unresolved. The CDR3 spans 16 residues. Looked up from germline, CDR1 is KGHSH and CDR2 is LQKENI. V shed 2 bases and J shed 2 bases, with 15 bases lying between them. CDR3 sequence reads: CASSPKAQMLNTEAFF. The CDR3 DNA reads TGTGCCAGCTCACCAAAAGCCCAGATGCTTAACACTGAAGCTTTCTTT.

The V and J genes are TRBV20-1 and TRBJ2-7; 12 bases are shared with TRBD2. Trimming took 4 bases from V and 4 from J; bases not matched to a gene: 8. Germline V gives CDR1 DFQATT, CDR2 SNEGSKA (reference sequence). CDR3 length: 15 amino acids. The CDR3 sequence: CSATSGGAWLYEQYV. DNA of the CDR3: TGCAGTGCTACTAGCGGGGGGGCCTGGCTATACGAGCAGTACGTC.

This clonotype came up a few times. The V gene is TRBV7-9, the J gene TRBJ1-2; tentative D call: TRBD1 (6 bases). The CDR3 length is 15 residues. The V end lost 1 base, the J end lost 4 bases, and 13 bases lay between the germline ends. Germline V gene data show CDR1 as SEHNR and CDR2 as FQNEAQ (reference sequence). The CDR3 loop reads CASSLDTGTPYGYTF. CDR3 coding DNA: TGTGCCAGCAGCTTAGACACCGGGACACCCTATGGCTACACCTTC.

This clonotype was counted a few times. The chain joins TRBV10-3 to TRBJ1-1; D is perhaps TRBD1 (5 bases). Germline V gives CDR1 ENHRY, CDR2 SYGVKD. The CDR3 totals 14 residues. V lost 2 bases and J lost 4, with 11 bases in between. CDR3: CAISEGQQATEAFF. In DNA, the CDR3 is TGTGCCATCAGTGAGGGACAACAGGCCACTGAAGCTTTCTTT.

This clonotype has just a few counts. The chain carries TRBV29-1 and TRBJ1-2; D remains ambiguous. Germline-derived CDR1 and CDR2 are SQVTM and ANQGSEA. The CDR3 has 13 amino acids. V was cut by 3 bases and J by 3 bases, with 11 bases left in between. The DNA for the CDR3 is TGCAGCGTTGATAAGGGATCGGACTATGGCTACACCTTC. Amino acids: CSVDKGSDYGYTF.

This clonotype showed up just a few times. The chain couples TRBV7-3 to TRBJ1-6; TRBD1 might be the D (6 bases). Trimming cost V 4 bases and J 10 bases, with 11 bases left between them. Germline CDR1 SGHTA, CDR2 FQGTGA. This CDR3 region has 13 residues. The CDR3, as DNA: TGTGCCAGCAGCTCCGACAGGCAATCACCCCTCCACTTT. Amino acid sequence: CASSSDRQSPLHF.

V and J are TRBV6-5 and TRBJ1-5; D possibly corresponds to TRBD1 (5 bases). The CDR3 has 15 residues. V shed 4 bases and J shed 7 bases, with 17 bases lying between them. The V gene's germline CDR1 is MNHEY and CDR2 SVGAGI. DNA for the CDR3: TGTGCCAGCAGTTCCGGGGGGACCAAGGTCCAGCCCCAGCATTTT. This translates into CASSSGGTKVQPQHF.

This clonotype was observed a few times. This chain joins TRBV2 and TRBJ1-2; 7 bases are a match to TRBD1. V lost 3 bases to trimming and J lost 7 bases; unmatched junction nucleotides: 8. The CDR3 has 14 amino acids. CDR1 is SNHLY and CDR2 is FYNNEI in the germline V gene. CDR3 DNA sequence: TGTGCCAGCAGTGACAGGGGGGCCTCCGCTGGCTACACCTTC. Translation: CASSDRGASAGYTF.

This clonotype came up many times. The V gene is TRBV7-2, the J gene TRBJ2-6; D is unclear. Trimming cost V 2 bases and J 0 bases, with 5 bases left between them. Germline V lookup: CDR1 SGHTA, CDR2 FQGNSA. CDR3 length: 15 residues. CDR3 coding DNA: TGTGCCAGCAGCTTACGGAGCTCTGGGGCCAACGTCCTGACTTTC. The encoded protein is CASSLRSSGANVLTF.

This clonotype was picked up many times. Here the CDR3 reads CASNPSGTDTQYF. The CDR3 DNA reads TGTGCCAGCAACCCTAGCGGCACAGATACGCAGTATTTT. The V and J genes are TRBV28 and TRBJ2-3, with D tentatively TRBD2 (6 bases). Deletions cut 7 bases from V and 1 base from J, with 9 bases between. Germline assignment: CDR1 MDHEN and CDR2 SYDVKM. This CDR3 has 13 amino acids.

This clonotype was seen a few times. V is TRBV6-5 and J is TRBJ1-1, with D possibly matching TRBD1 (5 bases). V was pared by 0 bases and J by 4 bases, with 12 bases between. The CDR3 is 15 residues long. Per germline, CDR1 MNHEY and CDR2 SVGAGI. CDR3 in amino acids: CASSYSGVMITEAFF. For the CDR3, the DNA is TGTGCCAGCAGTTACTCGGGGGTAATGATCACTGAAGCTTTCTTT.

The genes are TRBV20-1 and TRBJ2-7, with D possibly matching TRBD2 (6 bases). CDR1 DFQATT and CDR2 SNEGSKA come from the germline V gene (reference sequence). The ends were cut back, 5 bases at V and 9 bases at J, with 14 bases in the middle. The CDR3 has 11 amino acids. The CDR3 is CSAPGALGQYF. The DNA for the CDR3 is TGCAGTGCTCCGGGAGCGTTGGGGCAGTACTTC.

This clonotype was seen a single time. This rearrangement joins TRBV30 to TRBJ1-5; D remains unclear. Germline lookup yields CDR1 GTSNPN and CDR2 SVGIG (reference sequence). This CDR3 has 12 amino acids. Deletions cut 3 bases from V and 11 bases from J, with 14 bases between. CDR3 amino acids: CAWSRQSGTQHF. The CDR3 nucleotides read TGTGCCTGGAGCCGGCAGTCAGGCACCCAGCATTTT.

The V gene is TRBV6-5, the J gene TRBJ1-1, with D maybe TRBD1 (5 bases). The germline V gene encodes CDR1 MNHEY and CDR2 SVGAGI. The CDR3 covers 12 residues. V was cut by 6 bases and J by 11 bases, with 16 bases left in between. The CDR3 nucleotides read TGTGCCAGCAGCCGAGGCGTTGGGGCGGCTTTCTTT. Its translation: CASSRGVGAAFF.